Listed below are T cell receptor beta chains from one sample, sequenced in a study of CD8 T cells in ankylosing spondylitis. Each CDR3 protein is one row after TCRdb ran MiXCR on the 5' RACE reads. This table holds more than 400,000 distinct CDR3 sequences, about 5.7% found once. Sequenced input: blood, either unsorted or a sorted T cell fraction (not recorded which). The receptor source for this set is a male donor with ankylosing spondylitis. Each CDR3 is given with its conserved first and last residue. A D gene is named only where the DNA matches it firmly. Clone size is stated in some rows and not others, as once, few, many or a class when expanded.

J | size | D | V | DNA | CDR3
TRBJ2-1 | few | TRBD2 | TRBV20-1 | TGCAGTGCTTCCCATCCGGGACTAGCGGGGGGGGCGTACAATGAGCAGTTCTTC | CSASHPGLAGGAYNEQFF
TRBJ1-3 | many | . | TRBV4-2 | TGTGCCAGCAGCGGAGACCCTGGAAACACCATATATTTT | CASSGDPGNTIYF
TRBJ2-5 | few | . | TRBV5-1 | TGCGCCAGCAGCAAAGGGGTCCAAGAGACCCAGTACTTC | CASSKGVQETQYF
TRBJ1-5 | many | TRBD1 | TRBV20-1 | TGCAGTGCTGGAGAACCGGGACAGGGGATTAATCAGCCCCAGCATTTT | CSAGEPGQGINQPQHF
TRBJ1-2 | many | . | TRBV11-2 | TGTGCCAGCAGAGCCCCCGCGACAGGTTCCAATGGCTACACCTTC | CASRAPATGSNGYTF
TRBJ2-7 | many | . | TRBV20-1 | TGCAGTGCTGGAGAGACTGGTAGGAGCTCCTACGAGCAGTACTTC | CSAGETGRSSYEQYF
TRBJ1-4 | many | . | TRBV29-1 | TGCAGCGTTTCAGGGGCCGCAACTAATGAAAAACTGTTTTTT | CSVSGAATNEKLFF
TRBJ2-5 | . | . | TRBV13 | TGTGCCAGCATCCGGGGCAGTCAAGAGACCCAGTACTTC | CASIRGSQETQYF
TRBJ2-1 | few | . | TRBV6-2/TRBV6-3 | TGTGCCAGCGGAAAATTGGTCAGAGTAGGGACTTCTATTTACAATGAGCAGTTCTTC | CASGKLVRVGTSIYNEQFF
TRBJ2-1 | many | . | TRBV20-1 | TGCAGTGCTAGAGATGTGATCCTAGTTGTCTTC | CSARDVILVVF
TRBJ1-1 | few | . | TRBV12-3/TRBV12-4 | TGTGCCAGCAGTCCTTGGGCAAGCGGCACTGAAGCTTTCTTT | CASSPWASGTEAFF
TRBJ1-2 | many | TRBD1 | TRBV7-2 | TGTGCCAGCAGCTTAGCTCTGGGACAGAACCTCTTCGGGCACACCTTC | CASSLALGQNLFGHTF
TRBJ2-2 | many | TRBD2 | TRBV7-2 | TGTGCCAGCACCTTCGGACTAGGAATCACCGGGGAGCTGTTTTTT | CASTFGLGITGELFF
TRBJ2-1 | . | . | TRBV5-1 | TGCGCCAGCAGCTCGACGGGGGGCTTACACAATGAGCAGTTCTTC | CASSSTGGLHNEQFF
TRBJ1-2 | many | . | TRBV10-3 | TGTGCCATCAAGGGGGGCGGGGAAGGCTACACCTTC | CAIKGGGEGYTF
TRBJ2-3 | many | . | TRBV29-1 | TGCAGCGTTGAAGGACTCGGGACCCCGGGAGATACGCAGTATTTT | CSVEGLGTPGDTQYF
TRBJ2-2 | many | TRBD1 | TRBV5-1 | TGCGCCAGCACCCCAGGGGGCCTGAACACCGGGGAGCTGTTTTTT | CASTPGGLNTGELFF
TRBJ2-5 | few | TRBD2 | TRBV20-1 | TGCAGTGCTAGAGTTCGGCGGGGGGCCCAAGAGACCCAGTACTTC | CSARVRRGAQETQYF
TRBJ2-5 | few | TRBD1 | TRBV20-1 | TGCAGTGCTCTCACAGGGGTCCCCCCATATGAGACCCAGTACTTC | CSALTGVPPYETQYF
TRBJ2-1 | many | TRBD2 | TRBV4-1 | TGCGCCAGCAGCCAAGGGGCTAGCGGAACCGCAAGGAATGAGCAGTTCTTC | CASSQGASGTARNEQFF
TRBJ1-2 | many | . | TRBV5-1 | TGCGCCAGCAGGGACAGCTCTTATGGCTACACCTTC | CASRDSSYGYTF
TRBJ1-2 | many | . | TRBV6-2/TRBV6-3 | TGTGCCAGCACCGACGCAGGGTACGGCTACACCTTC | CASTDAGYGYTF
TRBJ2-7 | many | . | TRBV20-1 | TGCAGTGCTAGTAAGACTCCTTGGGAGCAGTACTTC | CSASKTPWEQYF
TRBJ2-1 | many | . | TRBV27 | TGTGCCAGCAGTCCCTTTGGAGGGGGCAATGAGCAGTTCTTC | CASSPFGGGNEQFF